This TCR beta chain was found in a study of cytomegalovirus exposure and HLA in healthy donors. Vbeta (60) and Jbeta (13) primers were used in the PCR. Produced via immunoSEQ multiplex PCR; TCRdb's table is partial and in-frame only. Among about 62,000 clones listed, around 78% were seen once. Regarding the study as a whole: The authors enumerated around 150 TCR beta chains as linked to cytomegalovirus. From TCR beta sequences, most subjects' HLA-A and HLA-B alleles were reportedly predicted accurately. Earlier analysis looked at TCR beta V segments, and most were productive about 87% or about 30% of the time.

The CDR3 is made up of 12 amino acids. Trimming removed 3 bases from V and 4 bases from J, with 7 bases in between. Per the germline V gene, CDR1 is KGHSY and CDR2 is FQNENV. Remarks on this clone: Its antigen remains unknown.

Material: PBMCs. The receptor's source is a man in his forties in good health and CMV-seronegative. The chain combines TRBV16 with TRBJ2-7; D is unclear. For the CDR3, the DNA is TGTGCCAGCAGCCATTTTCCGTACGAGCAGTACTTC. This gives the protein CASSHFPYEQYF. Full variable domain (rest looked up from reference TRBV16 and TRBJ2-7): GEEVAQTPKHLVRGEGQKAKLYCAPIKGHSYVFWYQQVLKNEFKFLISFQNENVFDETGMPKERFSAKCLPNSPCSLEIQATKLEDSAVYFCASSHFPYEQYFGPGTRLTVT.